The T cell receptor (beta chain) under discussion was sequenced for a study of cytomegalovirus exposure and HLA in healthy donors. The study's findings and limits: An ancestry cluster, one associated with Asian ancestry, reportedly showed fewer N-insertions than the 666-donor mean in a later analysis.

V lost 1 base to trimming and J lost 2 bases; unmatched junction nucleotides: 3. Germline CDR1 and CDR2: KGHSH and LQKENI. CDR3 size: 18 residues. It was with 60 Vbeta and 13 Jbeta primers that the PCR ran. This table comes from immunoSEQ multiplex PCR, and its TCRdb copy is limited to in-frame clones, with some not included. Of 42,000 or so clones in the sample, 45% to 65% were seen once. As for this clone: Antigen unknown.

The rearrangement joins TRBV18 to TRBJ2-1, with TRBD2 identical over 15 bases. The TCR originated in a human donor in good health. Sample: PBMCs. The CDR3 loop reads CASSPLGTSGRTYNEQFF. The CDR3 coding sequence is TGTGCCAGCTCACCACTCGGGACTAGCGGGAGGACCTACAATGAGCAGTTCTTC. The complete variable domain, with remaining parts taken from reference TRBV18 and TRBJ2-1, reads NAGVMQNPRHLVRRRGQEARLRCSPMKGHSHVYWYRQLPEEGLKFMVYLQKENIIDESGMPKERFSAEFPKEGPSILRIQQVVRGDSAAYFCASSPLGTSGRTYNEQFFGPGTRLTVL.